This TCR beta chain was sequenced in a study of beta chain features in type 1 diabetes. This clone was seen more than once but under ten times. The CDR3 has 16 residues. Looked up from germline, CDR1 is SEHNR and CDR2 is FQNEAQ (reference sequence). V lost 0 bases and J lost 6; bases outside the gene matches: 10. Markers CD45RO/CCR7/CD25/CD127/CD95/CD27 served to sort CD4+ naive, central memory, regulatory and stem cell-like memory cells. Expressed TCRB transcripts were sequenced because the entire RNA isolate underwent reverse transcription. The method was immunoSEQ multiplex PCR; TCRdb's version includes in-frame clones alone and lacks a portion of them. The sample includes fewer than 900,000 clones, about 17% of them seen just once.

The chain has TRBV7-9 and TRBJ2-7; 8 bases fit TRBD1. Sequencing was carried out using naive CD4+ T cells from blood. The sequence was collected from a woman aged 18-29 years in good health. CDR3: CASSLASGTGGIEQYF. The CDR3 region has the DNA TGTGCCAGCAGCTTAGCTTCCGGGACAGGAGGAATCGAGCAGTACTTC.